This TCR beta chain comes out of a study of blood T cells in healthy people across ages. Whole-study findings and limits: Expanded clonotype shifts may have been confounded, as the donors had an unknown CMV status. TCR beta diversity was tightly associated with the proportion of naive T cells.

Regarding this clonotype: Its antigen remains unknown.

PBMCs were isolated at a quantity of at least 6 million per sample. The CDR3 runs 13 residues. The junction had 7 bases not matched to a gene; V was cut back by 8 bases and J by 6 bases. Germline CDR1 LGHNA, CDR2 YSLEER. Primed by a sample-barcoded 5' primer and a J-beta primer mix, a second PCR proceeded for about 7 to 11 cycles. TCRdb itself ran the 5' RACE reads through MiXCR, one entry per CDR3 protein. The sample shows 1 million to 1.2 million distinct CDR3 sequences, more than 30% of them seen only once. This chain uses TRBV4-3 with TRBJ2-1, with TRBD1 matching over 7 bases. The receptor was isolated from a man between 18 and 35 years old in good health. Sample: blood. The CDR3 DNA is TGCGCCAGCGGACGATGGACAGGCAATGAGCAGTTCTTC. The encoded protein is CASGRWTGNEQFF.